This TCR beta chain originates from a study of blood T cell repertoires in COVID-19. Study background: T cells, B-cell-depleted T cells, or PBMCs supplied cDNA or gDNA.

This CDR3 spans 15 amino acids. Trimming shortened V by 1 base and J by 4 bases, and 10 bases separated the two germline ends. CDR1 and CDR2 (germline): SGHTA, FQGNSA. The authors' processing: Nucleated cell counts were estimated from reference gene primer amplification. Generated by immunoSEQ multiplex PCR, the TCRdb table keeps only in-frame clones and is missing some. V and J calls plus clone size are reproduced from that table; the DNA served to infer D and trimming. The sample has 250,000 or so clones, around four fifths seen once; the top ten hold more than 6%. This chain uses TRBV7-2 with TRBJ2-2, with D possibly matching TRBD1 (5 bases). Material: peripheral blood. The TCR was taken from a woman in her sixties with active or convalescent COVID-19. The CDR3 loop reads CASSLDGAGTGELFF. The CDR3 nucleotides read TGTGCCAGCAGCTTAGATGGGGCCGGCACCGGGGAGCTGTTTTTT. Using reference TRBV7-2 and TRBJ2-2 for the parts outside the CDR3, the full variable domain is GAGVSQSPSNKVTEKGKDVELRCDPISGHTALYWYRQSLGQGLEFLIYFQGNSAPDKSGLPSDRFSAERTGGSVSTLTIQRTQQEDSAVYLCASSLDGAGTGELFFGEGSRLTVL.